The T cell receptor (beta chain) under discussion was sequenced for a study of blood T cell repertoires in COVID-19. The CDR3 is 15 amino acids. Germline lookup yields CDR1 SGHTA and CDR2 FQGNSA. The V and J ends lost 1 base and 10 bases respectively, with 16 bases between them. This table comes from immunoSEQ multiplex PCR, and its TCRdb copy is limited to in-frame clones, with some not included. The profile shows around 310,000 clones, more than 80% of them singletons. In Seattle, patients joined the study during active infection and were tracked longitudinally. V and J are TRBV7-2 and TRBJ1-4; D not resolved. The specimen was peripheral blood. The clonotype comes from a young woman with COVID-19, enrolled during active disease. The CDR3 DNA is TGTGCCAGCAGCTTAGATAGTCGAGAGGGTCGAAAACTGTTTTTT. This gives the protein CASSLDSREGRKLFF. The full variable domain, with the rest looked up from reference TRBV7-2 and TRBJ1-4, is GAGVSQSPSNKVTEKGKDVELRCDPISGHTALYWYRQSLGQGLEFLIYFQGNSAPDKSGLPSDRFSAERTGGSVSTLTIQRTQQEDSAVYLCASSLDSREGRKLFFGSGTQLSVL.